The TCR beta chain described here comes from a study of follicular helper T cells after annual influenza vaccination. The study's findings and limits: ICOS+CD38+ cTfh clonality tracked population frequency, and its change tracked circulating plasmablast change.

Concerning this clone: Its target is unknown.

CDR3 length equals 16 residues. Germline CDR1 SGHTA, CDR2 FQGNSA. V was clipped by 5 bases and J by 6 bases, with 19 bases between them. Generated by immunoSEQ multiplex PCR, the TCRdb table keeps only in-frame clones and is missing some. Of a few thousand clones in the sample, roughly 82% were seen once. Time point denoted: 2014-2015 season, 7 days after vaccination. Excluded were substance abuse, HIV/AIDS, active cancer, immunomodulatory drugs and active illness. The sample here was CXCR5- memory CD4+ T cells sorted from blood, taken 7 days after influenza vaccination. J is TRBJ2-2 and V is TRBV7-2; D perhaps matches TRBD2 (6 bases). This clonotype was obtained from an adult who received the influenza vaccine. The CDR3 loop is CASSTRTVTGAGELFF. The CDR3 nucleotides are TGTGCCAGCAGCACTAGGACGGTCACGGGGGCCGGGGAGCTGTTTTTT.